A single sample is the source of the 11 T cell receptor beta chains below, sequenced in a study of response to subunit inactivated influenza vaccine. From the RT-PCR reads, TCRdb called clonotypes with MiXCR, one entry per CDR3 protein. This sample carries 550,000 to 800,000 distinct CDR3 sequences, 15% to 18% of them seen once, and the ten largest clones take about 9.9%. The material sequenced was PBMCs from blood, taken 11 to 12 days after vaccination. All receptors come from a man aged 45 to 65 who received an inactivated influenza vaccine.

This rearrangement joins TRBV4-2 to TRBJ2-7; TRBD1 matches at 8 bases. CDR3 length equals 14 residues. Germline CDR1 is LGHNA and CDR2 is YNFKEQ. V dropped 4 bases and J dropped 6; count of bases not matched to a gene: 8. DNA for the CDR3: TGTGCCAGCAGCCTCCCAGGGGGCAGGATCGAGCAGTACTTC. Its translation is CASSLPGGRIEQYF.

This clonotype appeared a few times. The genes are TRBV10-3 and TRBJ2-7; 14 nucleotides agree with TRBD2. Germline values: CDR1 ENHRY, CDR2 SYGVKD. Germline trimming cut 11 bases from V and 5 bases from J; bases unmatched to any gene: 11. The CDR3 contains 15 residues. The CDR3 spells CAVNSGTSGRNEQYF. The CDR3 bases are TGTGCCGTTAATTCCGGGACTAGCGGGAGAAACGAGCAGTACTTC.

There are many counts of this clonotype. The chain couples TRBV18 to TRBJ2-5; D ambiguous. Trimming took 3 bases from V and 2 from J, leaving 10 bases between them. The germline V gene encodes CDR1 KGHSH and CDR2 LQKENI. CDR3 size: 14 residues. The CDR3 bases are TGTGCCAGCTCACCGCCAGGAACGCAAGAGACCCAGTACTTC. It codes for CASSPPGTQETQYF.

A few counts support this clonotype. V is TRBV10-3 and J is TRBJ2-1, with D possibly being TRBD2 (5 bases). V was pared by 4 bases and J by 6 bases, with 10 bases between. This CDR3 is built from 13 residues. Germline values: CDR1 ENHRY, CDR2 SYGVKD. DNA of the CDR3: TGTGCCATCAGTGGGCCTAGCCCCAATGAGCAGTTCTTC. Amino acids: CAISGPSPNEQFF.

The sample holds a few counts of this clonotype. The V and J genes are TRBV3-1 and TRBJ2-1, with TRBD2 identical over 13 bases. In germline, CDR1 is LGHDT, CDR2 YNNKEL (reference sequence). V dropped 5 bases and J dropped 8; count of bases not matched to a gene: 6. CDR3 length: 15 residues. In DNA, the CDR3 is TGTGCCAGCAGCGTCGGACTAGCGGGAGCACATGAGCAGTTCTTC. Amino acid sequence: CASSVGLAGAHEQFF.

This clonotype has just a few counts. DNA of the CDR3: TGTGCCATCAGCGGACAGGGGGAGCGGGAGATCAATGAGCAGTTCTTC. Amino acid sequence: CAISGQGEREINEQFF. The rearrangement joins TRBV10-3 to TRBJ2-1; 10 positions match TRBD1. CDR1 and CDR2 (germline): ENHRY, SYGVKD. The V and J ends lost 6 bases and 6 bases, in that order; junction bases with no gene match: 11. This CDR3 is 16 amino acids long.

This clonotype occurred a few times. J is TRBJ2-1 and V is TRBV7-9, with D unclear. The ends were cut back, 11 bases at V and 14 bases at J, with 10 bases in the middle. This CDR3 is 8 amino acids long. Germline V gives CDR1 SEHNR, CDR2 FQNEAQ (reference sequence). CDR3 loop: CAGFPEFF. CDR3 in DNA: TGTGCCGGGTTCCCCGAGTTCTTC.

CDR3 sequence: CASSPGVAGDEQYF. As DNA, the CDR3 is TGTGCCAGCAGCCCCGGGGTAGCGGGAGACGAGCAGTACTTC. V and J are TRBV7-6 and TRBJ2-7; 9 bases align to TRBD2. The CDR3 spans 14 residues. CDR1 and CDR2 from the germline V gene are SGHVS and FNYEAQ. V was clipped by 5 bases and J by 5 bases; unmatched bases: 7.

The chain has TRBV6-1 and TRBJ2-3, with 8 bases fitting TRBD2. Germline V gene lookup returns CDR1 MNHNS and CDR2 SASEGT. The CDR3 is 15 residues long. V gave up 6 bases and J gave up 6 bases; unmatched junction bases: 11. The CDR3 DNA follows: TGTGCCAGCAGGAAAACGGGAGGGCCAGGGGATACGCAGTATTTT. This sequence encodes CASRKTGGPGDTQYF.

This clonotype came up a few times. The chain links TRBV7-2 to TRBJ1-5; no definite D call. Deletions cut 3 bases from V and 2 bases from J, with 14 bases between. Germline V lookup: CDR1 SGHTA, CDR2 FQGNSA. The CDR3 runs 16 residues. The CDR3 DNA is TGTGCCAGCAGCTTGGACGCGATAAGTGGCAATCAGCCCCAGCATTTT. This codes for CASSLDAISGNQPQHF.

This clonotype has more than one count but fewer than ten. In DNA form, the CDR3 reads TGCAGCTTTAATTCTGGGACAGAAGAGACCCAGTACTTC. Residues: CSFNSGTEETQYF. The rearrangement joins TRBV29-1 to TRBJ2-5; 7 bases map to TRBD1. The V gene end was trimmed by 8 bases and the J gene end by 3 bases; junction bases not matched to a gene: 9. The germline V gene encodes CDR1 SQVTM and CDR2 ANQGSEA. The CDR3 is 13 residues long.